Ten or more counts support the clone carrying this TCR beta chain. Other DNA sequences within the sample encode an identical CDR3. The assay was carried out at the deep level. Using immunoSEQ multiplex PCR, the repertoire was profiled, and TCRdb retains in-frame clones only, with some absent. Among some 2.4 million clones listed, 93% were seen once. The data belong to a study of shared clonotypes between healthy human individuals. Looking at the study overall: Each donor's CD8 memory used one plate, CD8 naive two, each CD4 subset three.

Subsets obtained from CD4+ cells comprised CD45RA+ naive and CD45RA-negative memory cells. The material sequenced was naive CD4+ T cells from PBMCs. Subset defined: CD45RA+ positively selected. The sequence derives from a man younger than 35 in good health. Some clones in this sample may be carry-over from other donors' samples.

CDR3: CASSEEETQYF. CDR3 DNA sequence: TGTGCCAGCAGTGAAGAAGAGACCCAGTACTTC. This chain uses TRBV2 with TRBJ2-5; D is uncertain. Trimming cost V 1 base and J 3 bases, with 0 bases left between them. The CDR3 sequence is 11 residues long. The V gene's germline CDR1 is SNHLY and CDR2 FYNNEI. Together with reference TRBV2 and TRBJ2-5, the CDR3 gives the full variable domain: EPEVTQTPSHQVTQMGQEVILRCVPISNHLYFYWYRQILGQKVEFLVSFYNNEISEKSEIFDDQFSVERPDGSNFTLKIRSTKLEDSAMYFCASSEEETQYFGPGTRLLVL.